These 10 T cell receptor beta chains share one sample of origin, sequenced in a study of T cell responses to AZD1222 COVID-19 vaccine (dated by TCRdb to about 2021). The method was the immunoSEQ multiplex PCR assay. In TCRdb, the immuneACCESS table is reduced to in-frame sequences with V and J assigned. These tables do not hold every clone; where another copy was compared, an unresolved V gene accounts for under half, and the others remain unexplained. Here the sample has 150,000 to 200,000 clones; about 91% occur a single time. The top ten hold around 10% of the sample. This specimen's time point label, per the study, means: about 28 days (+/-7) after the second vaccine dose. This specimen was peripheral blood, taken 28 days after the second AZD1222 dose. Receptors originate from an adult who received the AZD1222 COVID-19 vaccine.

This chain uses TRBV4-3 with TRBJ1-4, with D possibly TRBD1 on 5 matching bases. Germline lookup yields CDR1 LGHNA and CDR2 YSLEER. There are 16 residues in the CDR3. Trimming took 1 base from V and 5 from J, leaving 14 bases between them. In DNA form, the CDR3 reads TGCGCCAGCAGCCAAGGTCAGCAACGGGGGAATGAAAAACTGTTTTTT. Encoded protein: CASSQGQQRGNEKLFF.

This rearrangement joins TRBV11-3 to TRBJ1-1; D gene unclear. The CDR3 consists of 14 residues. V lost 1 base to trimming and J lost 7 bases, with 13 bases between them. CDR1 SGHNT and CDR2 YENEEA come from the germline V gene. The CDR3 region has the DNA TGTGCCAGCAGCTTAGGCCAGAGTATAGGTGAAGCTTTCTTT. Encoded protein: CASSLGQSIGEAFF.

The chain is built from TRBV3-1 (or the pseudogene TRBV3-2) and TRBJ2-3; tentative D call: TRBD2 (6 bases). Germline V lookup: CDR1 LGHDT, CDR2 YNNKEL (reference sequence). The CDR3 is made up of 14 amino acids. V was clipped by 2 bases and J by 4 bases, with 10 bases between them. CDR3 amino acids: CASSQWIAADTQYF. CDR3 bases: TGTGCCAGCAGCCAATGGATAGCGGCAGATACGCAGTATTTT.

This sequence joins TRBV7-2 and TRBJ2-1; D not certain. This CDR3 region has 14 residues. With 0 bases removed from V and 5 bases from J, the gap between germline ends came to 8 bases. CDR1 is SGHTA, CDR2 FQGNSA, per germline. The chain's CDR3 is CASSLALADNEQFF. In nucleotides, the CDR3 is TGTGCCAGCAGCTTAGCGTTGGCAGACAATGAGCAGTTCTTC.

The chain joins TRBV3-1 (or the pseudogene TRBV3-2) to TRBJ2-3; D might be TRBD1 (6 bases). Deletions cut 5 bases from V and 0 bases from J, with 12 bases between. Germline assignment: CDR1 LGHDT and CDR2 YNNKEL (reference sequence). The CDR3 is 15 residues long. The CDR3: CASSSQGASTDTQYF. The CDR3 DNA is TGTGCCAGCAGCTCACAGGGCGCTAGCACAGATACGCAGTATTTT.

This clone occurred once. The J gene is TRBJ2-4, the V gene TRBV7-2; D is possibly TRBD1 or TRBD2 (5 bases each). The CDR3 loop spans 14 amino acids. V was cut by 1 base and J by 12 bases, with 16 bases left in between. The germline CDR1 and CDR2 sequences are SGHTA and FQGNSA. In DNA, the CDR3 is TGTGCCAGCAGCTTAGGGTCCGGGGCCTTTCGTCAGTACTTC. Protein sequence: CASSLGSGAFRQYF.

J is TRBJ2-7 and V is TRBV19, with 7 bases identical to TRBD2. With V trimmed by 5 bases and J by 3 bases, 10 bases remained unmatched. The CDR3 is 15 residues long. Per the germline V gene, CDR1 is LNHDA and CDR2 is SQIVND (reference sequence). CDR3 in amino acids: CASSSGEGVLYEQYF. The CDR3 DNA reads as TGTGCCAGTAGTTCTGGGGAGGGAGTCCTCTACGAGCAGTACTTC.

The rearrangement uses TRBV12-3 or TRBV12-4 and TRBJ1-4; D not certain. V lost 6 bases to trimming and J lost 7 bases, with 12 bases between them. CDR3 length: 13 amino acids. The CDR3, as DNA: TGTGCCAGCAGCCCCAGGATCCTTGAAAAACTGTTTTTT. It yields the protein CASSPRILEKLFF.

V is TRBV28 and J is TRBJ1-4; perhaps TRBD1 as D (6 bases). CDR3 length: 17 residues. The V gene lost 3 bases and the J gene lost 7 bases, with 21 bases spanning the gap. Germline CDR1 and CDR2: MDHEN and SYDVKM. The CDR3 bases are TGTGCCAGCAGTTTCGGGGGGCAGGGACGGGGTGGTGAAAAACTGTTTTTT. Protein: CASSFGGQGRGGEKLFF.

This clone was seen only a few times. This chain uses TRBV6-5 with TRBJ1-5; maybe TRBD1 (6 bases). CDR1 MNHEY and CDR2 SVGAGI come from the germline V gene. This CDR3 has 14 amino acids. Trimming cost V 0 bases and J 7 bases, with 10 bases left between them. CDR3 loop: CASSYSLGGQPQHF. The CDR3 bases are TGTGCCAGCAGTTACTCATTGGGGGGCCAGCCCCAGCATTTT.